These 31 T cell receptor beta chains share one sample of origin, sequenced in a study of blood T cell repertoires in COVID-19. Method: immunoSEQ multiplex PCR; TCRdb's copy keeps in-frame clones and lacks some. The sample carries fewer than 350,000 clones, roughly 90% recorded once. The sequencing sample was made of peripheral blood. The source is a young woman with COVID-19, enrolled during active disease.

The gene calls are TRBV29-1 and TRBJ1-2; 8 nucleotides line up with TRBD1. Per the germline V gene, CDR1 is SQVTM and CDR2 is ANQGSEA. CDR3 size: 12 residues. The trim removed 6 bases at V and 8 bases at J, leaving 8 bases unmatched. CDR3 protein: CSVLGQGWGYTF. Written as DNA, the CDR3 is TGCAGCGTCCTCGGACAGGGCTGGGGCTACACCTTC. Looking up the rest from reference TRBV29-1 and TRBJ1-2 gives the full variable domain: SAVISQKPSRDICQRGTSLTIQCQVDSQVTMMFWYRQQPGQSLTLIATANQGSEATYESGFVIDKFPISRPNLTFSTLTVSNMSPEDSSIYLCSVLGQGWGYTFGSGTRLTVV.

This clone was detected once. The chain carries TRBV3-1 (or the pseudogene TRBV3-2) and TRBJ2-1, with no clear D. Germline CDR1 LGHDT, CDR2 YNNKEL (reference sequence). Trimming removed 3 bases at V and 7 bases at J, with 4 bases between. The CDR3 consists of 11 residues. CDR3 region: CASSHRNEQFF. The DNA of the CDR3 is TGTGCCAGCAGCCACCGGAATGAGCAGTTCTTC.

This clone was counted a single time. The V call is TRBV9, the J call TRBJ2-1; possible D gene TRBD2, 5 bases. Germline V gives CDR1 SGDLS, CDR2 YYNGEE. The germline V and J ends were trimmed by 4 bases and 0 bases, with 11 bases remaining between them. CDR3 size: 15 residues. This CDR3 is CASSSTGSSYNEQFF. In DNA form, the CDR3 reads TGTGCCAGCAGCTCGACTGGGAGCTCCTACAATGAGCAGTTCTTC. The complete variable domain, with remaining parts taken from reference TRBV9 and TRBJ2-1, reads DSGVTQTPKHLITATGQRVTLRCSPRSGDLSVYWYQQSLDQGLQFLIQYYNGEERAKGNILERFSAQQFPDLHSELNLSSLELGDSALYFCASSSTGSSYNEQFFGPGTRLTVL.

V is TRBV7-2 and J is TRBJ2-2, with TRBD2 identical over 9 bases. J lost 8 bases, V lost 2 bases, and 9 bases had no gene match. CDR1 and CDR2 from the germline V gene are SGHTA and FQGNSA. This CDR3 contains 16 residues. The CDR3 reads CASSLLAGSRTGELFF. In nucleotides, the CDR3 is TGTGCCAGCAGCTTACTAGCGGGGAGTCGTACAGGGGAGCTGTTTTTT.

The V and J genes are TRBV23-1 and TRBJ2-7; 7 positions match TRBD2. TRBV23-1 is annotated as an ORF whose role is uncertain. This CDR3 has 15 amino acids. The ends lost 3 bases at V and 0 bases at J; junction bases unmatched: 5. CDR3 nucleotides: TGCGCCAGCAGTCATGAAGGACTAGTCTCCTACGAGCAGTACTTC. Translating gives CASSHEGLVSYEQYF.

The gene calls are TRBV15 and TRBJ2-1; 7 bases are shared with TRBD2. The CDR3 runs 15 residues. The germline CDR1 and CDR2 sequences are LNHNV and YYDKDF (reference sequence). With V trimmed by 1 base and J by 4 bases, 4 bases remained unmatched. The CDR3 region is CATSRGAGRYNEQFF. The CDR3 nucleotides are TGTGCCACCAGCAGAGGAGCGGGGAGATACAATGAGCAGTTCTTC.

This sequence joins TRBV15 and TRBJ1-1; D is uncertain. Per the germline V gene, CDR1 is LNHNV and CDR2 is YYDKDF (reference sequence). This CDR3 is built from 14 residues. The V end lost 3 bases, the J end lost 0 bases, and 8 bases lay between the germline ends. The CDR3 DNA follows: TGTGCCACCAGCAGTAATCAGATGAACACTGAAGCTTTCTTT. Translated: CATSSNQMNTEAFF.

The chain employs TRBV5-1 and TRBJ2-5, with 14 bases identical to TRBD2. V gave up 5 bases and J gave up 2 bases; unmatched junction bases: 5. Germline V gives CDR1 SGHRS, CDR2 YFSETQ. The CDR3 runs 16 residues. The CDR3 sequence is CASRSGTSGSQETQYF. In DNA, the CDR3 is TGCGCCAGCAGGAGCGGGACTAGCGGGAGTCAAGAGACCCAGTACTTC.

The chain carries TRBV5-1 and TRBJ2-1; 8 positions match TRBD1. J gave up 10 bases and V 7 bases, and 7 bases lay outside the gene matches. CDR3 size: 12 residues. The germline gives CDR1 SGHRS, CDR2 YFSETQ. The CDR3 reads CASADRGREQFF. CDR3 nucleotides: TGCGCCAGCGCAGACAGGGGACGAGAGCAGTTCTTC.

This clone was seen only a few times. The rearrangement joins TRBV19 to TRBJ1-5, with D maybe TRBD1 (5 bases). Per the germline V gene, CDR1 is LNHDA and CDR2 is SQIVND (reference sequence). The CDR3 runs to 15 residues. The ends were cut back, 7 bases at V and 0 bases at J, with 13 bases in the middle. The CDR3 sequence: CASKVLGLSNQPQHF. In nucleotides, the CDR3 is TGTGCCAGTAAAGTTTTGGGGCTTAGCAATCAGCCCCAGCATTTT.

In DNA form, the CDR3 reads TGTGCCAGCAGCTTAAATCGGGGTGGAGGAGGAGAGACCCAGTACTTC. This translates into CASSLNRGGGGETQYF. The chain combines TRBV7-2 with TRBJ2-5, with D possibly matching TRBD2 (5 bases). Trimming stripped 2 bases from V and 4 bases from J, with 17 bases between. CDR1 and CDR2 from the germline V gene are SGHTA and FQGNSA. This CDR3 has 16 amino acids.

The chain links TRBV27 to TRBJ1-1; perhaps TRBD1 as D (6 bases). CDR1 is MNHEY, CDR2 SMNVEV, per germline (reference sequence). V was trimmed by 6 bases and J by 3 bases, leaving 14 bases between them. This CDR3 region has 14 residues. As DNA, the CDR3 is TGTGCCAGCAGGGGAGAGACAGGCTACACTGAAGCTTTCTTT. It codes for CASRGETGYTEAFF.

The V and J genes are TRBV29-1 and TRBJ1-2; D may be TRBD1 (6 bases). Germline V lookup: CDR1 SQVTM, CDR2 ANQGSEA. This CDR3 contains 14 residues. V shed 3 bases and J shed 4 bases, with 15 bases lying between them. CDR3 DNA sequence: TGCAGCGTTGACCCGTCGGGGGGCGGCTATGGCTACACCTTC. It translates to CSVDPSGGGYGYTF. The variable domain in full, completed from reference TRBV29-1 and TRBJ1-2, reads SAVISQKPSRDICQRGTSLTIQCQVDSQVTMMFWYRQQPGQSLTLIATANQGSEATYESGFVIDKFPISRPNLTFSTLTVSNMSPEDSSIYLCSVDPSGGGYGYTFGSGTRLTVV.

The chain is built from TRBV2 and TRBJ2-4; 11 bases map to TRBD1. Germline assignment: CDR1 SNHLY and CDR2 FYNNEI. The CDR3 is made up of 16 amino acids. V dropped 6 bases and J dropped 3; count of bases not matched to a gene: 7. The CDR3 sequence: CASSLQGQGGKNIQYF. The CDR3 DNA follows: TGTGCCAGCAGCCTCCAGGGACAGGGGGGCAAAAACATTCAGTACTTC.

The CDR3 nucleotides are TGCAGCACGGACCTTCGACTAGCGGGCGCAGGAGAGACCCAGTACTTC. Its protein product is CSTDLRLAGAGETQYF. The genes are TRBV29-1 and TRBJ2-5; 10 bases fit TRBD2. Germline V gene data show CDR1 as SQVTM and CDR2 as ANQGSEA. This CDR3 is built from 16 residues. V gave up 8 bases and J gave up 4 bases; unmatched junction bases: 16.

The genes are TRBV30 and TRBJ1-1; D is unclear. In germline, CDR1 is GTSNPN, CDR2 SVGIG (reference sequence). The CDR3 has 13 residues. Trimming cost V 6 bases and J 2 bases, with 13 bases left between them. The CDR3 DNA reads as TGTGCCTGCCCCGCGGCGGGTAACACTGAAGCTTTCTTT. Translating gives CACPAAGNTEAFF.

The V and J genes are TRBV24-1 and TRBJ2-5; TRBD1 matches 9 bases. Germline V lookup: CDR1 KGHDR, CDR2 SFDVKD. CDR3 length: 16 residues. V shed 4 bases, J shed 5 bases, and the junction held 10 bases outside the gene matches. In nucleotides, the CDR3 is TGTGCCACCAGTGAACCATCACAGGGGGCGGGGGAGACCCAGTACTTC. Amino acids: CATSEPSQGAGETQYF.

The CDR3 DNA reads as TGTGCCAGCAGTTTCGGACAGAACTCCTTAGGCTACACCTTC. Translated, it gives CASSFGQNSLGYTF. This chain connects TRBV6-2 or TRBV6-3 to TRBJ1-2, with a tentative D call TRBD1 (6 bases). This CDR3 is 14 amino acids long. V lost 4 bases, J lost 8 bases, and 17 bases lay in between. The germline V gene has CDR1 MNHEY and CDR2 SVGEGT.

V gene TRBV7-9 combines with J gene TRBJ1-3, with TRBD1 matching 9 bases. CDR3 length: 15 amino acids. V gave up 5 bases and J gave up 3 bases; unmatched junction bases: 5. CDR1 and CDR2 from the germline V gene are SEHNR and FQNEAQ (reference sequence). For the CDR3, the DNA is TGTGCCAGCAGCAGGGGACAGGGCGATGGAAACACCATATATTTT. It is translated as CASSRGQGDGNTIYF.

This rearrangement joins TRBV6-6 to TRBJ2-2, with D tentatively TRBD1 (5 bases). The CDR3 runs 13 residues. Deletions cut 9 bases from V and 4 bases from J, with 12 bases between. Germline V gene sequence: CDR1 MNHNY, CDR2 SVGAGI (reference sequence). This chain's CDR3 is CASLQRGTGELFF. CDR3 nucleotides: TGTGCCAGTCTTCAAAGGGGCACCGGGGAGCTGTTTTTT.

V gene TRBV28 combines with J gene TRBJ2-4; 8 bases are shared with TRBD2. Trimming at V came to 1 base and at J to 3 bases, leaving 2 bases not matched to a gene. Germline loops: CDR1 MDHEN, CDR2 SYDVKM. CDR3 length: 15 amino acids. The CDR3 region has the DNA TGTGCCAGCAGTTTATACGGGACTAGCAAAAACATTCAGTACTTC. It is translated as CASSLYGTSKNIQYF. The full variable domain, in which reference TRBV28 and TRBJ2-4 provide the parts outside the CDR3, is DVKVTQSSRYLVKRTGEKVFLECVQDMDHENMFWYRQDPGLGLRLIYFSYDVKMKEKGDIPEGYSVSREKKERFSLILESASTNQTSMYLCASSLYGTSKNIQYFGAGTRLSVL.

The J gene is TRBJ2-3, the V gene TRBV30, with 8 positions matching TRBD2. With V trimmed by 5 bases and J by 4 bases, 5 bases remained unmatched. CDR1 is GTSNPN and CDR2 is SVGIG in the germline V gene (reference sequence). CDR3 length: 13 amino acids. The CDR3 here is CAWASGSSDTQYF. The CDR3 DNA reads TGTGCCTGGGCGAGCGGGAGTTCAGATACGCAGTATTTT.

DNA of the CDR3: TGCGCCAGCAGCCAGACGGGACTAGCGGGACAGCAGTACTTC. Translating it yields CASSQTGLAGQQYF. The chain links TRBV4-3 to TRBJ2-7, with TRBD2 matching 13 bases. Per germline, CDR1 LGHNA and CDR2 YSLEER. V shed 3 bases, J shed 8 bases, and the junction held 4 bases outside the gene matches. The CDR3 contains 14 residues.

The rearrangement joins TRBV9 to TRBJ1-2; a weak D match, TRBD1 (6 bases). The V and J ends lost 1 base and 5 bases respectively, with 15 bases between them. CDR3 size: 15 residues. Germline assignment: CDR1 SGDLS and CDR2 YYNGEE. Here the CDR3 reads CASSVRGLQGYGYTF. The CDR3 bases are TGTGCCAGCAGCGTACGAGGATTACAGGGATATGGCTACACCTTC.

This chain links TRBV7-9 with TRBJ2-5; TRBD1 agrees at 7 bases. Germline CDR1 and CDR2: SEHNR and FQNEAQ (reference sequence). The CDR3 is 13 amino acids. V gave up 2 bases and J gave up 4 bases; unmatched junction bases: 1. This CDR3 is CASSLNRGETQYF. DNA of the CDR3: TGTGCCAGCAGCTTAAACAGGGGAGAGACCCAGTACTTC.

This clone has a single count. CDR3 in amino acids: CSVTDRNFYGYTF. The CDR3 DNA sequence: TGCAGCGTTACGGACAGGAACTTCTATGGCTACACCTTC. The chain has TRBV29-1 and TRBJ1-2; 7 nucleotides agree with TRBD1. After removal of 5 bases from V and 4 bases from J, the junction contained 7 bases not matched to a gene. Germline V CDR1 and CDR2: SQVTM, ANQGSEA. This CDR3 contains 13 residues.

The chain couples TRBV7-9 to TRBJ2-7, with 7 bases fitting TRBD1. With 7 bases clipped from V and 1 base from J, the junction kept 10 bases outside the gene matches. This CDR3 spans 15 amino acids. From germline, CDR1 is SEHNR and CDR2 FQNEAQ (reference sequence). DNA of the CDR3: TGTGCCAGCACCGCGGCACAGGGGCCATCCTACGAGCAGTACTTC. Translation gives CASTAAQGPSYEQYF.

The chain couples TRBV23-1 to TRBJ2-7; D gene unclear. TRBV23-1 is reported as an ORF; its role is uncertain. The CDR3 spans 12 residues. Trimming took 3 bases from V and 1 from J, leaving 4 bases between them. The CDR3 loop reads CASSHRSYEQYF. DNA of the CDR3: TGCGCCAGCAGTCACAGATCCTACGAGCAGTACTTC.

This chain joins TRBV27 and TRBJ2-7; D is possibly TRBD1 (6 bases). Germline lookup yields CDR1 MNHEY and CDR2 SMNVEV (reference sequence). This CDR3 is built from 13 residues. V dropped 8 bases and J dropped 9 bases, with 20 bases sitting between them. In DNA, the CDR3 is TGTGCCAGCTCCCTCTGGGGCAGGGGATTGCAGTACTTC. It specifies CASSLWGRGLQYF.

In its sample, this clone was seen many times. This chain joins TRBV15 and TRBJ1-5, with D maybe TRBD1 (5 bases). The V end lost 0 bases, the J end lost 9 bases, and 15 bases lay between the germline ends. Germline V gives CDR1 LNHNV, CDR2 YYDKDF (reference sequence). The CDR3 covers 15 residues. The CDR3 is CATSRDPDSPRPQHF. The CDR3 DNA reads as TGTGCCACCAGCAGAGATCCCGACAGTCCACGGCCCCAGCATTTT.

The genes are TRBV10-3 and TRBJ2-7; D not resolved. Germline CDR1 is ENHRY and CDR2 is SYGVKD. V lost 6 bases and J lost 3, with 12 bases in between. The CDR3 consists of 13 residues. The CDR3 reads CAIRPDTIYEQYF. In DNA, the CDR3 is TGTGCCATCAGGCCAGACACAATCTACGAGCAGTACTTC.